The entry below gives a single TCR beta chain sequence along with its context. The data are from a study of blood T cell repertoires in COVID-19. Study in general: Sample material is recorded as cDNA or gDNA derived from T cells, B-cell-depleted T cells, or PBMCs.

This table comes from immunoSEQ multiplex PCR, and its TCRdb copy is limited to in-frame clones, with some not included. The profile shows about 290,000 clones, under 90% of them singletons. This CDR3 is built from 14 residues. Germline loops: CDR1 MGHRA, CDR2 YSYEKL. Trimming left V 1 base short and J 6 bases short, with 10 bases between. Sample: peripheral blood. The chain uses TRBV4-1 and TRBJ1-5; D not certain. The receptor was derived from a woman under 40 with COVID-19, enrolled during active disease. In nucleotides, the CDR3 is TGCGCCAGCAGCCAAGTTGGGAGGGCTCAGCCCCAGCATTTT. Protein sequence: CASSQVGRAQPQHF.